This TCR beta chain originates from a study of blood T cell repertoires in COVID-19. Background on the study: The samples span acute and convalescent COVID-19 from the United States, Italy and Spain.

Germline CDR1 and CDR2: SGHDT and YYEEEE. The CDR3 sequence is 13 residues long. V was shortened by 5 bases and J by 6 bases, with 14 bases between the two germline ends. Adults between about 18 and 95 years of age took part from 20 to 25 US areas. Cohort assignment relied on participant-reported clinical history. A COVID-19 case was met by exposed participants within 2 weeks before study entry. Assay: immunoSEQ multiplex PCR; the TCRdb copy retains only in-frame clones and omits some. Of fewer than 400,000 clones listed, about 85% were seen once; the top ten hold about 2%. The sample was PBMCs or T cells enriched from blood (not recorded which). The clonotype originates from a woman in her thirties who had been exposed to COVID-19. The chain links TRBV5-6 to TRBJ1-1; maybe TRBD1 (5 bases). The CDR3 region is CASRSSWGSEAFF. Here the CDR3 DNA reads TGTGCCAGCAGGTCGTCATGGGGCTCTGAAGCTTTCTTT.